This TCR beta chain derives from a study of shared clonotypes between healthy human individuals. General study points: Compared with memory subsets, naive subsets generally had larger estimated richness.

V lost 4 bases and J 2 bases, leaving 11 bases between the germline ends. This CDR3 has 14 amino acids. Germline lookup yields CDR1 MDHEN and CDR2 SYDVKM. Sequencing was performed with immunoSEQ multiplex PCR; in TCRdb, only in-frame clones are kept and a portion is missing. In the table there are hundreds of thousands of clones, less than 75% of which are singletons. As for this clone: Its antigen remains unidentified. This may be a read error: a much more frequent sequence differs by one nucleotide. Additional DNA sequences in this sample encode the identical CDR3.

This chain links TRBV28 with TRBJ1-2; possible D gene TRBD1, 5 bases. This receptor was obtained from a man between 25 and 39 years old in good health. Material: memory CD4+ T cells sorted from blood. As to subset: CD45RA-negative fraction. CDR3 nucleotide sequence: TGTGCCAGCAGTTCCGGGACGGACAACTATGGCTACACCTTC. It translates to CASSSGTDNYGYTF.